Below, one TCR beta chain is given with its context. Its antigen is unknown. Researchers ran the PCR with 60 Vbeta and 13 Jbeta primers. Profiling relied on immunoSEQ multiplex PCR, and the TCRdb table lists in-frame clones only, not all of them. The table lists roughly 200,000 clones, roughly 85% of them singletons. Trimming removed 1 base from V and 5 bases from J; junction bases left unmatched: 5. Germline values: CDR1 GTSNPN, CDR2 SVGIG (reference sequence). The length of the CDR3 is 15 residues. These data come from a study of cytomegalovirus exposure and HLA in healthy donors. General study results and limits: Among the sequence variants, a highly shared cluster was likely an artifact of sequencing. Per published reports, the classifier diagnosed cytomegalovirus status with high specificity and sensitivity.

Sequenced input: PBMCs. This clonotype was obtained from a woman aged 50 to 60 in good health and CMV-seronegative. The V and J genes are TRBV30 and TRBJ1-5; 10 bases agree with TRBD1. Here the CDR3 DNA reads TGTGCCTGGAGTGGTCCCGGGACAGGGGATCAGCCCCAGCATTTT. Encoded protein: CAWSGPGTGDQPQHF.